The 19 T cell receptor beta chains listed next were all sequenced from one sample in a study of siplizumab effects on memory and regulatory T cells. Using immunoSEQ multiplex PCR, the repertoire was profiled, and TCRdb retains in-frame clones only, with some absent. The sample yields about 85,000 clones, around 93% seen once. The sequenced sample was CD8+ T cells sorted from blood. The receptor source for this set is a human donor in good health.

The rearrangement links TRBV5-6 to TRBJ2-1, with 10 bases aligning to TRBD2. This CDR3 spans 14 amino acids. CDR1 and CDR2 from the germline V gene are SGHDT and YYEEEE. V lost 3 bases, J lost 5 bases, and 2 bases stayed unmatched. CDR3 loop: CASSSSGRDNEQFF. DNA for the CDR3: TGTGCCAGCAGCTCGAGCGGGAGGGACAATGAGCAGTTCTTC.

The chain is built from TRBV9 and TRBJ2-7; 12 nucleotides match TRBD2. CDR3 size: 17 residues. In germline, CDR1 is SGDLS, CDR2 YYNGEE. V was clipped by 0 bases and J by 2 bases; unmatched bases: 6. The CDR3 DNA reads as TGTGCCAGCAGCGTAGGGGCTAGCGGGAGGGTGGCCTACGAGCAGTACTTC. The encoded protein is CASSVGASGRVAYEQYF. The full variable domain, rest sourced from reference TRBV9 and TRBJ2-7, is DSGVTQTPKHLITATGQRVTLRCSPRSGDLSVYWYQQSLDQGLQFLIQYYNGEERAKGNILERFSAQQFPDLHSELNLSSLELGDSALYFCASSVGASGRVAYEQYFGPGTRLTVT.

This CDR3 is CASSPIGISGTYEQYF. The CDR3 DNA reads TGCGCCAGCAGCCCTATAGGAATTAGCGGAACCTACGAGCAGTACTTC. The J gene is TRBJ2-7, the V gene TRBV5-1; D may be TRBD2 (6 bases). The CDR3 contains 16 residues. V lost 4 bases and J 2 bases, leaving 19 bases between the germline ends. Germline CDR1 is SGHRS and CDR2 is YFSETQ.

Concerning this clone: This CDR3 is also generated by other DNA sequences in the sample. V is TRBV28 and J is TRBJ2-3, with TRBD2 matching over 10 bases. CDR1 MDHEN and CDR2 SYDVKM come from the germline V gene. The CDR3 has 17 amino acids. V dropped 3 bases and J dropped 4; count of bases not matched to a gene: 10. The CDR3 bases are TGTGCCAGCAGTTTCCCTTCTAGCGGGAGTATGGCAGATACGCAGTATTTT. This translates into CASSFPSSGSMADTQYF.

The CDR3 DNA follows: TGTGCCACCAGCAGAGATCGGGCGATAAACACTGAAGCTTTCTTT. This gives the protein CATSRDRAINTEAFF. The chain links TRBV15 to TRBJ1-1; D not resolved. This CDR3 comprises 15 residues. V gave up 0 bases and J gave up 2 bases, with 10 bases separating them. From germline, CDR1 is LNHNV and CDR2 YYDKDF (reference sequence). The full variable domain, with the rest looked up from reference TRBV15 and TRBJ1-1, is DAMVIQNPRYQVTQFGKPVTLSCSQTLNHNVMYWYQQKSSQAPKLLFHYYDKDFNNEADTPDNFQSRRPNTSFCFLDIRSPGLGDTAMYLCATSRDRAINTEAFFGQGTRLTVV.

The V gene is TRBV5-1, the J gene TRBJ2-3, with a weak D call TRBD2 (5 bases). Trimming removed 4 bases at V and 4 bases at J, with 19 bases between. CDR3 size: 16 residues. Germline CDR1 SGHRS, CDR2 YFSETQ. For the CDR3, the DNA is TGCGCCAGCAGCGGAGAAGCGGCAACTGGGGCAGATACGCAGTATTTT. This translates into CASSGEAATGADTQYF.

The J gene is TRBJ2-1, the V gene TRBV5-1; perhaps TRBD2 as D (5 bases). V lost 6 bases and J 5 bases, leaving 9 bases between the germline ends. This CDR3 contains 12 residues. CDR1 and CDR2 (germline): SGHRS, YFSETQ. The CDR3 DNA reads TGCGCCAGCACTGGAGGAAACAATGAGCAGTTCTTC. Its protein product is CASTGGNNEQFF.

The V call is TRBV7-8, the J call TRBJ2-7; D might be TRBD1 (6 bases). Germline V gene sequence: CDR1 SGHVS, CDR2 FQNEAQ. There are 14 residues in the CDR3. V was clipped by 4 bases and J by 5 bases, with 15 bases between them. The CDR3 coding sequence is TGTGCCAGCAGCTCCCGGGTAGGGGGACACGAGCAGTACTTC. This encodes CASSSRVGGHEQYF.

The chain couples TRBV6-5 to TRBJ2-1, with D tentatively TRBD2 (5 bases). In germline, CDR1 is MNHEY, CDR2 SVGAGI. V lost 5 bases to trimming and J lost 2 bases, with 13 bases between them. The CDR3 spans 15 residues. The CDR3 sequence is CASSPGSRAYNEQFF. Written as DNA, the CDR3 is TGTGCCAGCAGTCCTGGGAGTAGGGCCTACAATGAGCAGTTCTTC.

This rearrangement joins TRBV7-9 to TRBJ2-7, with D possibly TRBD2 on 5 matching bases. The germline CDR1 and CDR2 sequences are SEHNR and FQNEAQ (reference sequence). Deletions cut 4 bases from V and 5 bases from J, with 15 bases between. This CDR3 comprises 14 residues. The chain's CDR3 is CASSYTGILHEQYF. The CDR3 nucleotides read TGTGCCAGCAGCTACACCGGGATCCTTCACGAGCAGTACTTC.

The genes are TRBV7-8 and TRBJ2-7; 7 bases agree with TRBD2. V trimming: 2 bases; J trimming: 7 bases; junction bases outside the gene matches: 11. This CDR3 comprises 15 residues. Germline CDR1 is SGHVS and CDR2 is FQNEAQ. CDR3 bases: TGTGCCAGCAGCTTAAGGTCTAGCGGACCCTGGGAGCAGTACTTC. This gives the protein CASSLRSSGPWEQYF.

The V gene is TRBV5-1, the J gene TRBJ1-5; D uncertain. Germline V lookup: CDR1 SGHRS, CDR2 YFSETQ. The CDR3 has 13 amino acids. Trimming shortened V by 1 base and J by 4 bases, and 6 bases separated the two germline ends. CDR3 sequence: CASSLSVNQPQHF. DNA for the CDR3: TGCGCCAGCAGCTTGTCAGTTAATCAGCCCCAGCATTTT.

The chain carries TRBV6-1 and TRBJ1-2, with D maybe TRBD1 (5 bases). Germline-derived CDR1 and CDR2 are MNHNS and SASEGT. The CDR3 consists of 17 residues. Between the trimmed V and J ends, which lost 2 bases and 5 bases, there was a span of 21 bases. The CDR3 here is CASSEPAGIEWRYGYTF. As DNA, the CDR3 is TGTGCCAGCAGTGAACCAGCAGGGATCGAGTGGAGGTATGGCTACACCTTC.

A single count supports this clone. CDR3 region: CASSSPTSGVANEQFF. The CDR3 DNA reads as TGTGCCAGCAGCTCCCCGACTAGCGGGGTAGCAAATGAGCAGTTCTTC. The rearrangement links TRBV7-9 to TRBJ2-1, with 11 bases lining up with TRBD2. There are 16 residues in the CDR3. V lost 4 bases to trimming and J lost 7 bases; unmatched junction nucleotides: 9. Germline V gene data show CDR1 as SEHNR and CDR2 as FQNEAQ (reference sequence).

The CDR3 loop is CASRRGPGTDTQYF. The DNA for the CDR3 is TGTGCCAGCCGTAGGGGACCCGGGACAGATACGCAGTATTTT. V is TRBV7-3 and J is TRBJ2-3; D may match TRBD1 or TRBD2 (5 bases each). The germline CDR1 and CDR2 sequences are SGHTA and FQGTGA. The CDR3 covers 14 residues. V dropped 8 bases and J dropped 3 bases, with 15 bases sitting between them.

This chain joins TRBV13 and TRBJ2-5; TRBD2 agrees at 8 bases. The CDR3 sequence is 15 residues long. Germline V gives CDR1 PRHDT, CDR2 FYEKMQ (reference sequence). V trimming: 4 bases; J trimming: 5 bases; junction bases outside the gene matches: 9. The CDR3 loop reads CASSSRSGRWETQYF. CDR3 coding DNA: TGTGCCAGCAGCTCAAGGAGCGGGAGATGGGAGACCCAGTACTTC.

The rearrangement joins TRBV27 to TRBJ2-1; D is ambiguous. The CDR3 runs 16 residues. Germline V gene lookup returns CDR1 MNHEY and CDR2 SMNVEV (reference sequence). V was pared by 4 bases and J by 0 bases, with 13 bases between. The CDR3 nucleotides are TGTGCCAGCAGTTCTACTTCCAGGAGCTCCTACAATGAGCAGTTCTTC. This codes for CASSSTSRSSYNEQFF.

In its sample, this clone was seen once. The chain couples TRBV2 to TRBJ2-5; the match to TRBD1 covers 9 bases. CDR3 length: 17 residues. CDR1 is SNHLY and CDR2 is FYNNEI in the germline V gene. J gave up 5 bases and V 6 bases, and 16 bases lay outside the gene matches. The CDR3 reads CASSPHPQGAFQETQYF. The CDR3 region has the DNA TGTGCCAGCAGCCCACACCCACAGGGGGCGTTTCAGGAGACCCAGTACTTC.

This chain links TRBV5-1 with TRBJ2-3, with D possibly matching TRBD2 (6 bases). Trimming removed 0 bases from V and 6 bases from J, with 17 bases in between. Germline values: CDR1 SGHRS, CDR2 YFSETQ. CDR3 length: 16 amino acids. CDR3 sequence (DNA): TGCGCCAGCAGCTTGGCCGTCCGGGAGAGAGGTGATACGCAGTATTTT. Translation gives CASSLAVRERGDTQYF. Looking up the rest from reference TRBV5-1 and TRBJ2-3 gives the full variable domain: KAGVTQTPRYLIKTRGQQVTLSCSPISGHRSVSWYQQTPGQGLQFLFEYFSETQRNKGNFPGRFSGRQFSNSRSEMNVSTLELGDSALYLCASSLAVRERGDTQYFGPGTRLTVL.